The following is a TCR beta chain sequence with its context. Its antigen is still unknown. The record has no base qualities; no much larger clone is one base away. This entry is derived from a study of control samples from healthy donors and cancer patients (dated by TCRdb to the early 2020s). The germline ends are 9 bases apart after V is trimmed by 0 bases and J by 0 bases. The CDR3 runs 15 amino acids, cysteine and phenylalanine included. Just the 45-base CDR3 DNA is kept, in frame starting at base 1. The germline V gene encodes CDR1 SGHNT and CDR2 YYREEE (reference sequence). The library was made by the immunoSEQ multiplex PCR assay. The immuneACCESS repertoire file appears here via TCRdb, limited to in-frame rearrangements. These files lack a portion of the clones; in checked studies, under half of the deficit traces to unresolved V genes, and the cause of the others is not known. In this sample the table shows about 50,000 clones, 88% of which occur a single time. The leading ten clones occupy 40% of the sample.

Sequenced material: PBMCs. The rearrangement joined TRBV5-4 to TRBJ2-5, with the D gene not confidently named. The origin of this receptor is a man over 45 with head and neck cancer. Read as DNA, the sequence is TGTGCCAGCAGCTTGGACGGTTTGTACCAAGAGACCCAGTACTTC. Protein translation: CASSLDGLYQETQYF.